These T cell receptor beta chains were read from a single sample in a study of early stage breast cancer tumors. TCRdb's table, derived via immunoSEQ multiplex PCR, lists solely in-frame clones and lacks some. The sample yields around 28,000 clones, about 70% seen once. Sequencing was carried out using blood. These receptors came from a person aged 45 to 59 with breast cancer. Both conserved end residues are part of each CDR3. The order of the fields is D gene, clone size, J gene, V gene, CDR3 DNA, CDR3 protein. A D gene is named only where the DNA matches it firmly. Expanded clones get a size class; other rows say once, few or many, or leave the size out.

. . TRBJ2-7 TRBV29-1 TGCAGCCCGAGGGGACTCCGCAACTACGAGCAGTACTTC CSPRGLRNYEQYF
. . TRBJ2-6 TRBV19 TGTGCCAGTAGTATAGGGACCCGGGGCTCTGGGGCCAACGTCCTGACTTTC CASSIGTRGSGANVLTF
. . TRBJ2-6 TRBV4-1 TGCGCCAGCAGCCGGATAGGGGTTGGGGCCAACGTCCTGACTTTC CASSRIGVGANVLTF
TRBD2 . TRBJ2-5 TRBV2 TGTGCCAGCAGTTTCAATAGCGGGAGGGTGGAGACCCAGTACTTC CASSFNSGRVETQYF
TRBD1 . TRBJ1-1 TRBV7-9 TGTGCCAGCAGCTGGGACCCGGGACAGCCGAACACTGAAGCTTTCTTT CASSWDPGQPNTEAFF
. . TRBJ2-3 TRBV5-1 TGCGCCAGCAGTATGGCAGGGACAGATACGCAGTATTTT CASSMAGTDTQYF
. once TRBJ2-1 TRBV7-9 TGTGCCAGCAGCTTCCCCAGGGGAGGCGGAGAGCAGTTCTTC CASSFPRGGGEQFF
. . TRBJ1-1 TRBV7-2 TGTGCCAGCAGCTTAGCGCGGGGACATTTCGAAGCTTTCTTT CASSLARGHFEAFF
TRBD1 . TRBJ1-1 TRBV7-2 TGTGCCAGCAGCCTACAGGGGGGGGACACTGAAGCTTTCTTT CASSLQGGDTEAFF
TRBD1 few TRBJ2-7 TRBV12-5 TGTGCTAGTGGTTTTGGTCTAGGACAGGGGGCCTACGAGCAGTACTTC CASGFGLGQGAYEQYF
. . TRBJ2-3 TRBV18 TGTGCCAGCGGTGCATTCACAGATACGCAGTATTTT CASGAFTDTQYF
TRBD1 . TRBJ1-2 TRBV5-1 TGCGCCAGCAGCTTATTCCCGGGACAGGGGCATGGCTACACCTTC CASSLFPGQGHGYTF
. . TRBJ2-7 TRBV6-1 TGTGCCAGCAACACGCCGGGTAATTCCTACGAGCAGTACTTC CASNTPGNSYEQYF
. . TRBJ2-1 TRBV25-1 TGTGCCAGCAGGGGCATGGGGGGATACAATGAGCAGTTCTTC CASRGMGGYNEQFF
. . TRBJ2-1 TRBV30 TGTGCCTGGAGTGACCGGCAGGAGCAGTTCTTC CAWSDRQEQFF
. . TRBJ1-3 TRBV7-9 TGTGCCAGCAGCCAATCCCCAGGATCTGGAAACACCATATATTTT CASSQSPGSGNTIYF
TRBD1 few TRBJ2-7 TRBV10-2 TGCGCCAGCAGCTCCGGGACAGGGATGGGCTACGAGCAGTACTTC CASSSGTGMGYEQYF
TRBD2 few TRBJ2-2 TRBV7-8 TGTGCCAGCAGGAGCTGGGGAGCGGGAGGGCGGACCGGGGAGCTGTTTTTT CASRSWGAGGRTGELFF
. . TRBJ2-7 TRBV19 TGTGCCACTAAACGATCGGGGGAGGGGGCCTACGAGCAGTACTTC CATKRSGEGAYEQYF
TRBD2 . TRBJ2-5 TRBV6-5 TGTGCCAGCAGAAGTACTCTAGCGGCAGCAGAGACCCAGTACTTC CASRSTLAAAETQYF
TRBD1 . TRBJ1-1 TRBV5-6 TGTGCCAGCAGCACCGGGACAGGGTACCTGAACACTGAAGCTTTCTTT CASSTGTGYLNTEAFF
. few TRBJ2-1 TRBV5-6 TGTGCCAGCAGCTTTCTGAACAATGAGCAGTTCTTC CASSFLNNEQFF
TRBD1 . TRBJ2-5 TRBV6-6 TGTGCCACCGGGGGACAGGGGCGCCAAGAGACCCAGTACTTC CATGGQGRQETQYF
. few TRBJ2-7 TRBV18 TGTGCCAGCTCACCACCGGTAGCGCCATACGAGCAGTACTTC CASSPPVAPYEQYF
. . TRBJ1-3 TRBV10-2 TGCGCCAGCAGTGAGGCGAGGTCCTACCAATCTGGAAACACCATATATTTT CASSEARSYQSGNTIYF
. . TRBJ1-2 TRBV6-5 TGTGCCAGCGGGGGTTGGTATGGCTACACCTTC CASGGWYGYTF
. . TRBJ1-1 TRBV9 TGTGCCAGCAGCGTAGGCCCGCCTACTTCTGAAGCTTTCTTT CASSVGPPTSEAFF
. . TRBJ1-1 TRBV6-1 TGTGCCAGCAGTTACGCAACTGAAGCTTTCTTT CASSYATEAFF
. . TRBJ1-1 TRBV18 TGTGCCAGCTCACCTTGGTTTGGGCCGGGGCACGGCACTGAAGCTTTCTTT CASSPWFGPGHGTEAFF
. . TRBJ2-2 TRBV11-2 TGTGCCAGCAGCTTAGGCGGACATTACACCGGGGAGCTGTTTTTT CASSLGGHYTGELFF
TRBD2 . TRBJ2-7 TRBV5-1 TGCGCCAGCAGGATTCTAGCGGCCTCCTACGAGCAGTACTTC CASRILAASYEQYF